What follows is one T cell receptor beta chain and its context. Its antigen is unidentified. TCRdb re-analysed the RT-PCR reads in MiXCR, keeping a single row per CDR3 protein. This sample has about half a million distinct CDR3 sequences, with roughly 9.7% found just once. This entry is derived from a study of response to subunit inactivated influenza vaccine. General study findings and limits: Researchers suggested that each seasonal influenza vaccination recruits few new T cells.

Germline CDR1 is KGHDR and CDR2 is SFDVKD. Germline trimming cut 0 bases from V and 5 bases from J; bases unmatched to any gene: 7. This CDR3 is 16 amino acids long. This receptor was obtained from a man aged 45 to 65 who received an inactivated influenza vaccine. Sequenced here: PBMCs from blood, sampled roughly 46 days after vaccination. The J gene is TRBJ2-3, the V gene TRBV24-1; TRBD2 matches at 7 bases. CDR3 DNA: TGTGCCACCAGTGATTTGCTCGGGGGGAGTGGAGATACGCAGTATTTT. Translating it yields CATSDLLGGSGDTQYF.